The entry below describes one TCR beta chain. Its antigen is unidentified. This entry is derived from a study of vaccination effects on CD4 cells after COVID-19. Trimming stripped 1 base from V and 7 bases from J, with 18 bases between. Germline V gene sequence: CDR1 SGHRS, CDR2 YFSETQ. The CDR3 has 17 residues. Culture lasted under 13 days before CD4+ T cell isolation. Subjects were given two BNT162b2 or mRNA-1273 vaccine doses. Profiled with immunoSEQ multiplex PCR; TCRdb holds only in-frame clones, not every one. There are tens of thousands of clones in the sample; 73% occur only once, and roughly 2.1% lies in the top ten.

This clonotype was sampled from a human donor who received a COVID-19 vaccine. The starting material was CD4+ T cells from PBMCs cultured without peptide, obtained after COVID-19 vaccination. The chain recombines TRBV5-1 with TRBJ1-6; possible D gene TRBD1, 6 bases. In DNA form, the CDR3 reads TGCGCCAGCAGCTTGCGAGTACAGGGAAAAATAAATTCACCCCTCCACTTT. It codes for CASSLRVQGKINSPLHF.